Listed below are T cell receptor beta chains from one sample, sequenced in a study of tumor and adjacent non-tumor tissue in lung cancer. From the multiplex PCR reads, TCRdb called clonotypes with MiXCR, one entry per CDR3 protein. The repertoire holds around 70,000 distinct CDR3 sequences, about 80% seen once, with approximately 30% in the top ten. Sequencing input: lung tumor tissue. Receptors were obtained from a man aged 60 to 69 with non-small cell lung cancer. Both conserved end residues are part of each CDR3. D genes are given only for firm matches. Not all rows give a size; the values are once, few, many and, for expanded clones, a class.

v_call,d_call,j_call,clone_size,cdr3_nt,cdr3_aa
TRBV20-1,.,TRBJ1-1,.,TGCAGTAACGGACCCCGGGGCAGGGACTCTGAAGCTTTCTTT,CSNGPRGRDSEAFF
TRBV28,TRBD2,TRBJ2-3,.,TGTGCCAGCAGTTTAGGTTGGACTAGCGGGCTTAGCACAGATACGCAGTATTTT,CASSLGWTSGLSTDTQYF
TRBV10-3,TRBD2,TRBJ2-6,.,TGTAGCATCAGTGAACATGGGACTAGTGGGAGGGATTCTGGGGCCAACGTCCTGACTTTC,CSISEHGTSGRDSGANVLTF
TRBV10-3,TRBD2,TRBJ2-6,.,TGTGCCATCATTGAACATGGGACTTGCGGGAGGGACTCAGGGGCCAACGTCCTGACTTTC,CAIIEHGTCGRDSGANVLTF
TRBV6-5,TRBD2,TRBJ2-7,.,TGTGCCGGCGATTACTCGAGGCGGGAGACGGCCGACCAGTACTTC,CAGDYSRRETADQYF
TRBV2,.,TRBJ1-1,.,TGTGCCAGCAGTGAGGGGGAAAACACTGAAGCTTTCTTT,CASSEGENTEAFF
TRBV11-1,TRBD2,TRBJ2-1,.,TGTGTCAACAGCTACCTAGCGGGAACCTACAATGAGCAGTTCTTC,CVNSYLAGTYNEQFF
TRBV6-1,.,TRBJ2-6,.,TGTGCCAGCAGACCACAGGCGGGGACCAACGTCCTGACATTC,CASRPQAGTNVLTF
TRBV6-5,TRBD1,TRBJ2-7,medium-sized,TGTGCCAGCAGTTACCGGGACAGCTCCTACGAGCAGTACTTC,CASSYRDSSYEQYF
TRBV29-1,.,TRBJ1-3,.,TGCAGCGTTGCTAGCTTTGGAAACACCTTATATTTT,CSVASFGNTLYF
TRBV24-1,TRBD2,TRBJ2-1,few,TGTGCCACCAGTGACGCGACTAGCGGGAGTGTTAATGAGCAGTTCTTC,CATSDATSGSVNEQFF
TRBV20-1,.,TRBJ2-1,.,TGCAGTGCTAGAGGCCTTAGAGAGCTCTCGCGGGGCGATGAGCAGTTTTTC,CSARGLRELSRGDEQFF
TRBV6-5,.,TRBJ1-1,.,TGTGCCAGCAGTTACTCCAGCAGGGCCAACACTGAAGCTTTCTTT,CASSYSSRANTEAFF
TRBV12-3/TRBV12-4,.,TRBJ1-4,.,TGTGCTAGCAGTTTCTCAAGGGCGGGCGAAAAACTGTTTTTT,CASSFSRAGEKLFF
TRBV12-3/TRBV12-4,.,TRBJ2-5,.,TGTACCAGAAGTCCGAATAAGGTCCAAGAGACACAGTACTTC,CTRSPNKVQETQYF
TRBV10-2,.,TRBJ2-7,.,TGCGCCAGCAGTGCCGGCGGGACCTACGCGCAGTACTTC,CASSAGGTYAQYF